This is a list of T cell receptor beta chains from one sample in a study of OX40 agonist ivuxolimab in advanced cancers. TCRdb keeps only in-frame clones here, not all; method: immunoSEQ multiplex PCR. This table has about 67,000 clones, about 80% appearing once. Sequenced here: CD4+ or CD8+ T cells sorted from blood, sampled in a trial of the OX40 agonist ivuxolimab. The origin of the receptors is an adult with an advanced solid tumor such as melanoma, head and neck, liver or kidney cancer. The CDR3 runs from the conserved cysteine through the conserved F or W. The D gene is left open where the match is weak. Clone sizes are given selectively: once, few, many, or a class where the clone is expanded.

>TRBV6-1|TRBD1|TRBJ2-3|.
TGTGCCAGCAGCGGGACAGGGCTTCAAGATACGCAGTATTTT
CASSGTGLQDTQYF
>TRBV7-9|TRBD1|TRBJ2-2|.
TGTGCCAGCAGCCCCCTCAGGGGGCACACCGGGGAGCTGTTTTTT
CASSPLRGHTGELFF
>TRBV7-6|.|TRBJ2-7|.
TGTGCCAGCAGCCCGGGACGGACCTACGAGCAGTACTTC
CASSPGRTYEQYF
>TRBV27|.|TRBJ2-5|few
TGTGCCAGCAGTTTATTATCTTCAGGGGACCAAGAGACCCAGTACTTC
CASSLLSSGDQETQYF
>TRBV10-3|TRBD1|TRBJ1-5|.
TGTGCCATCAGTTCTCAAACAGGGGTCGGTCAGCCCCAGCATTTT
CAISSQTGVGQPQHF
>TRBV5-1|.|TRBJ2-1|once
TGCGCCAGCAGCTACAGAACGGGGGGCCCCTGGAGTGAGCAGTTCTTC
CASSYRTGGPWSEQFF
>TRBV29-1|TRBD1|TRBJ1-1|once
TGCAGCGTCCCAGGGGGCACTGAAGCTTTCTTT
CSVPGGTEAFF
>TRBV5-1|.|TRBJ2-2|.
TGCGCCAGCAGCTTGGGTCACAGGGACGCGAACACCGGGGAGCTGTTTTTT
CASSLGHRDANTGELFF
>TRBV11-3|.|TRBJ1-4|.
TGTGCCAGCAGCCGGGGAGGACTCGATGAAAAACTGTTTTTT
CASSRGGLDEKLFF
>TRBV7-9|TRBD1|TRBJ2-2|.
TGTGCCAGCAGCCGAATGGACGGGACAGCAAACACCGGGGAGCTGTTTTTT
CASSRMDGTANTGELFF
>TRBV30|.|TRBJ2-7|.
TGTGCCTGGGGCCCGGGACACCTCTCCTACGAGCAGTACTTC
CAWGPGHLSYEQYF
>TRBV5-1|.|TRBJ2-7|.
TGCGCCAGCAGCTTGGAGGGGGTGGGTGCGGATGAGCAGTACTTC
CASSLEGVGADEQYF
>TRBV29-1|TRBD1|TRBJ2-3|once
TGCAGCGCAAAGGGGGCCGACCATGAAAGCACAGATACGCAGTATTTT
CSAKGADHESTDTQYF
>TRBV6-6|.|TRBJ1-4|.
TGTGCCAGCAGTCCCCTGGTCCAGCGTGAAAAACTGTTTTTT
CASSPLVQREKLFF
>TRBV9|.|TRBJ2-2|.
TGTGCCAGCAGCCTGACCTACACGAACACCGGGGAGCTGTTTTTT
CASSLTYTNTGELFF